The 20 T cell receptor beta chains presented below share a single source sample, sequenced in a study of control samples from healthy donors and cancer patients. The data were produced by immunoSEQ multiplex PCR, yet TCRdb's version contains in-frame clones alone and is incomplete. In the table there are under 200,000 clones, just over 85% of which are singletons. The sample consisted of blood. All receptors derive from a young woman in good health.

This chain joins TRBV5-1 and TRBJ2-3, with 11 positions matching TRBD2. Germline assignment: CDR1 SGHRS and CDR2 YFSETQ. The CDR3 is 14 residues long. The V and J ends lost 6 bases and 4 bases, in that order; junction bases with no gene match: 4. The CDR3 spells CASTPLAGADTQYF. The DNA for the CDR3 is TGCGCCAGCACCCCACTAGCGGGAGCAGATACGCAGTATTTT.

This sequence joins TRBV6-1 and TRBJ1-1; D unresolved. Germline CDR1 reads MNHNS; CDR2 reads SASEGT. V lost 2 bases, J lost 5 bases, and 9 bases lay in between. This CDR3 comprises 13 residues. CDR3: CASSELSITEAFF. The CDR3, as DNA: TGTGCCAGCAGTGAACTCTCCATTACTGAAGCTTTCTTT.

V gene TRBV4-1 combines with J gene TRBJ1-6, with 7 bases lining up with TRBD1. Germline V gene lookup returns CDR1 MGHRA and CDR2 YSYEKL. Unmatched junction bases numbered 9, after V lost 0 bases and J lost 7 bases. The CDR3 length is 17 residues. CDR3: CASSQEGARDRNSPLHF. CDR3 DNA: TGCGCCAGCAGCCAAGAAGGGGCCCGGGACAGAAATTCACCCCTCCACTTT.

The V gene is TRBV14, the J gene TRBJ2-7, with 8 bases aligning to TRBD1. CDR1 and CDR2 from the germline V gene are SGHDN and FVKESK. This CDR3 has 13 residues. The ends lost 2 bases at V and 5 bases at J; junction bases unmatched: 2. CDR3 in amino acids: CASSQRQGNEQYV. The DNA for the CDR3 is TGTGCCAGCAGCCAACGACAGGGGAACGAGCAGTACGTC.

CDR3 DNA: TGCGCCAGCAGCCCGGGACAGGGTTTCCCTTCATATGGCTACACCTTC. Amino acid sequence: CASSPGQGFPSYGYTF. V usage is TRBV4-1 and J usage is TRBJ1-2, with 9 bases lining up with TRBD1. CDR1 is MGHRA, CDR2 YSYEKL, per germline. The length of the CDR3 is 16 residues. V lost 4 bases and J lost 5; bases outside the gene matches: 11.

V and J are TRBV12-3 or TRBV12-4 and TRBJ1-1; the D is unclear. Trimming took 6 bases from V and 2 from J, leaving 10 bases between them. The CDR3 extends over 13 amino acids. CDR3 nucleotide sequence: TGTGCCAGCAGCCAATCGACCAACACTGAAGCTTTCTTT. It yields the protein CASSQSTNTEAFF.

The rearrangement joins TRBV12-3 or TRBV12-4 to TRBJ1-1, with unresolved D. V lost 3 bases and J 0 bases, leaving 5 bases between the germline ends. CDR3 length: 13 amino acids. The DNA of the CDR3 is TGTGCCAGCAGTTTTCGGATGAACACTGAAGCTTTCTTT. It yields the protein CASSFRMNTEAFF.

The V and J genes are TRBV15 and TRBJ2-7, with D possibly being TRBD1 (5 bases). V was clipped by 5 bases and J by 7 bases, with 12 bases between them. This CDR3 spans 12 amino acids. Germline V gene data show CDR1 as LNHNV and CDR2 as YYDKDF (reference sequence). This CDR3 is CATSGSGHEQYF. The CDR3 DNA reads TGTGCCACCAGCGGATCAGGGCATGAGCAGTACTTC.

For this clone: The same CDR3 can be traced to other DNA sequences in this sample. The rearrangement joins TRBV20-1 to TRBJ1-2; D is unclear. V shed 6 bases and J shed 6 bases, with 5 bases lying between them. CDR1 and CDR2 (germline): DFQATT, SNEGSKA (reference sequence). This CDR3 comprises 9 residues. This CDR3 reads CSASHGYTF. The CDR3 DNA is TGCAGTGCGTCTCATGGCTACACCTTC.

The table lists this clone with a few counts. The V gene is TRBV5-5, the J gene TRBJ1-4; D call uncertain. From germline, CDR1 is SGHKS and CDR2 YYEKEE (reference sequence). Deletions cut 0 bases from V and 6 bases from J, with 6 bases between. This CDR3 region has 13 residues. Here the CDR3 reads CASSLGWDEKLFF. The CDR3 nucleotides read TGTGCCAGCAGCTTGGGATGGGATGAAAAACTGTTTTTT.

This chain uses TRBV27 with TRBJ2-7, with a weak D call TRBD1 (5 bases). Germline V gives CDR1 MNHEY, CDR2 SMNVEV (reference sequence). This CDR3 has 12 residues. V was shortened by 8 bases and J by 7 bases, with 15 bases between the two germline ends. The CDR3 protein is CASALAPGEQYF. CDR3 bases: TGTGCCAGCGCCCTTGCCCCAGGGGAGCAGTACTTC.

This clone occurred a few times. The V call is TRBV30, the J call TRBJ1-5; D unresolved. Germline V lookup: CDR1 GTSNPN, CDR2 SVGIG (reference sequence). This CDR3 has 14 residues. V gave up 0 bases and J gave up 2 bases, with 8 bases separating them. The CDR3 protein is CAWSVGQGNQPQHF. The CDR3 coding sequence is TGTGCCTGGAGTGTAGGGCAGGGCAATCAGCCCCAGCATTTT.

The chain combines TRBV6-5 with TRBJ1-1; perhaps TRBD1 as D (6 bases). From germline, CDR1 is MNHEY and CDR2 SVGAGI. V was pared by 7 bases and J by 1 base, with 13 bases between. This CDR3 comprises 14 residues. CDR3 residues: CASKTGSGNTEAFF. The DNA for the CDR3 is TGTGCCAGCAAAACAGGGTCGGGGAACACTGAAGCTTTCTTT.

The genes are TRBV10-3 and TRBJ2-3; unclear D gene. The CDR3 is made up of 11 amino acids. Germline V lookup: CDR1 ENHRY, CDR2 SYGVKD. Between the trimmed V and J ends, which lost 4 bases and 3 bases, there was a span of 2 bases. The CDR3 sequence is CAISGTDTQYF. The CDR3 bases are TGTGCCATCAGTGGTACAGATACGCAGTATTTT.

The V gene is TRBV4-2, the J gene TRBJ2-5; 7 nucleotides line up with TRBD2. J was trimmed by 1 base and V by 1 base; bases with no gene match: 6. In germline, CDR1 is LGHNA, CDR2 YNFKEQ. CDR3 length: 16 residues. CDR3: CASSQGSGLPQETQYF. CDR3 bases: TGTGCCAGCAGCCAAGGGTCGGGACTACCCCAAGAGACCCAGTACTTC.

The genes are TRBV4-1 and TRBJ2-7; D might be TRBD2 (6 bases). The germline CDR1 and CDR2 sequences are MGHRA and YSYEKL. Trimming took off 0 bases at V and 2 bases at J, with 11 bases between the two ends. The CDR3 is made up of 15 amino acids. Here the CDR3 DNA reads TGCGCCAGCAGCCAAGATCTGGCGGGAACCTACGAGCAGTACTTC. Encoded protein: CASSQDLAGTYEQYF.

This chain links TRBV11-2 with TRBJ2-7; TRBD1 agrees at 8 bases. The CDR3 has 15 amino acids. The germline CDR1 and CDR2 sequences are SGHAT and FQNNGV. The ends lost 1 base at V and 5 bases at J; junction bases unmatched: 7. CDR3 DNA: TGTGCCAGCAGCTTAGGGTCCAGGGGGCCCAACGAGCAGTACGTC. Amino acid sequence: CASSLGSRGPNEQYV.

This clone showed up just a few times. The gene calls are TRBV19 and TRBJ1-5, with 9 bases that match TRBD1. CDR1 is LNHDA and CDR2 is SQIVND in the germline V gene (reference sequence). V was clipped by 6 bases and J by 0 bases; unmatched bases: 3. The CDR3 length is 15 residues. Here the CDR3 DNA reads TGTGCCAGTAGAACAGGGGGCAATAGCAATCAGCCCCAGCATTTT. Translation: CASRTGGNSNQPQHF.

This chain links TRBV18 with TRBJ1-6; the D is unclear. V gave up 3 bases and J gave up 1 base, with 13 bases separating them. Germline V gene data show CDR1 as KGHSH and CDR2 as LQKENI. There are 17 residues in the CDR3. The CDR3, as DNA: TGTGCCAGCTCACCTGACCAAGGGTTATCCTATAATTCACCCCTCCACTTT. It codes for CASSPDQGLSYNSPLHF.

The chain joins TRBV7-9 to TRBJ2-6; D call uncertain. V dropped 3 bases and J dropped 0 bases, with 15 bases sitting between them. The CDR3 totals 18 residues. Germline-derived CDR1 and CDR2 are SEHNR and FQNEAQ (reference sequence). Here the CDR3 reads CASSLKEKDGSGANVLTF. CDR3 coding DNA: TGTGCCAGCAGCTTGAAAGAGAAGGACGGCTCTGGGGCCAACGTCCTGACTTTC.